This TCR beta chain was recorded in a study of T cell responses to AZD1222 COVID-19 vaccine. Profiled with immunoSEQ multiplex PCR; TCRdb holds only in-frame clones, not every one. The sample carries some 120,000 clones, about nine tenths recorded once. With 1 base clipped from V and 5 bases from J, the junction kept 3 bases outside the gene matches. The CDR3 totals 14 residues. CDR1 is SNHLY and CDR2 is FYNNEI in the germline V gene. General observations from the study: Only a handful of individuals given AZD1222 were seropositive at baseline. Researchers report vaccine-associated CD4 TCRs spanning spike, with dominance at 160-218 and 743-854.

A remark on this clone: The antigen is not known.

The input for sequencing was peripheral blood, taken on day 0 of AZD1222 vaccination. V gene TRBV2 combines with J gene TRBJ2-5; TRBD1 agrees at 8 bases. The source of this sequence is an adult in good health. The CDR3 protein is CASSEGTGKETQYF. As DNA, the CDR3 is TGTGCCAGCAGTGAAGGGACAGGGAAGGAGACCCAGTACTTC.